This T cell receptor beta chain was observed in a study of T cells in tumors after PD-1 blockade (dated by TCRdb to between 2018 and 2021). Context from the whole study: Patients with prior checkpoint blockade, systemic immunosuppressant use, or recent radiotherapy or other anti-cancer therapy within 4 weeks were excluded. Treatment consisted of either cemiplimab 350 mg every 2 weeks or pembrolizumab 200 mg every 3 weeks. Some patients also continued taking vismodegib 150 mg daily during anti-PD-1 treatment. Peripheral blood samples averaged around 110,000 TCR templates (range roughly 24,679-270,000) and 35,000 to 40,000 unique clonotypes. Paired single-cell RNA and TCR sequencing was done in the study on site-matched tumors from patients with BCC or SCC, both before and after anti-PD-1 therapy. Bulk TCR sequencing was performed on about 9 peripheral blood samples from about 5 patients to compare blood and tumor clonotypes. RECIST version 1.1 was used to evaluate clinical response.

Beyond this particular receptor, the publication reports: Where the novel T cell clones came from was not determined, and possible sources could include lymphoid organs or rare unexpanded clones inside the tumor or in the tumor periphery. Roughly two fifths of tumor TCR clonotypes were detected in blood, and some novel exhausted tumor clones were observed in pre-treatment blood, which was taken as suggesting peripheral recruitment.

The immunoSEQ platform was used for deep TCRbeta sequencing. On the study's bioinformatics: For further analysis, only productive rearrangements were exported out of the immunoSEQ Analyzer. T cell phenotypes were assigned to bulk TCRbeta clonotypes by matching the clonotypes to single-cell RNA+TCR-seq clones with the same TCRbeta sequence. Clone enrichment in tumor was computed as tumor frequency divided by PBMC frequency from bulk TCR sequencing. GLIPH was used to group TCRs into specificity groups, clusters of distinct TCRs likely recognizing common antigens via shared CDR3 motifs. Drawn from immuneACCESS, this table holds only the in-frame rearrangements with V and J called that TCRdb kept. Clones are partly lost; checked studies trace under half to an unresolved V gene and leave the rest unexplained. V and J calls and clone size are those listed in that table; D and trimming were worked out from the DNA. The sample table contains 60,000 or so clones; only one count was recorded for roughly 78% of them. The ten largest clones represent around an eighth of the sample.

The label giving this sample's time point can be read as: before anti-PD-1 therapy. For bulk TCRbeta sequencing, genomic DNA was extracted from tumor biopsies or peripheral blood, and input amounts ranged from 616 ng to 6,004 ng. Histologically proven advanced or metastatic basal or squamous cell carcinoma was present in all patients, all of whom were poor candidates for surgical resection. Of the 10 or so patients in the basal cell carcinoma cohort, several underwent bulk tumor TCR sequencing. Remarks on this clone: No antigen is known for it. No base quality values were provided; no much bigger clone lies one nucleotide off.

The specimen was PBMCs, collected before anti-PD-1 treatment. The source is a human donor with basal cell carcinoma.

The CDR3 corresponds to CASSDRDRPTQPQHF. The DNA sequence is TGTGCCAGCAGTGACCGGGACAGGCCGACGCAGCCCCAGCATTTT. The chain links TRBV6-1 with TRBJ1-5, with 8 junctional bases fitting TRBD1. Germline trimming amounts to 3 bases on V and 7 bases on J, with 8 as the count of junction bases outside the gene matches. The CDR3 goes from the cysteine to the phenylalanine over 15 residues. Solely the CDR3 DNA is kept, with 45 bases framed from the first base. The germline V gene yields MNHNS for CDR1 and SASEGT for CDR2.